The 25 T cell receptor beta chains listed next were all sequenced from one sample in a study of blood T cell repertoires in COVID-19. TCRdb keeps only in-frame clones here, not all; method: immunoSEQ multiplex PCR. The data contain approximately 270,000 clones, 80% to 90% of them singletons. Material for sequencing was PBMCs or T cells enriched from blood (not recorded which). The receptors derive from a woman under 40 who had recovered from COVID-19.

V and J are TRBV19 and TRBJ1-1; D gene unclear. CDR1 and CDR2 from the germline V gene are LNHDA and SQIVND (reference sequence). This CDR3 has 13 residues. V was trimmed by 5 bases and J by 1 base, leaving 8 bases between them. CDR3 region: CASSPHQNTEAFF. DNA of the CDR3: TGTGCCAGTAGTCCCCATCAGAACACTGAAGCTTTCTTT.

This sequence joins TRBV29-1 and TRBJ1-1; D is ambiguous. V lost 8 bases to trimming and J lost 1 base, with 8 bases between them. The length of the CDR3 is 11 residues. The germline gives CDR1 SQVTM, CDR2 ANQGSEA. The CDR3 sequence is CSSAGNTEAFF. As DNA, the CDR3 is TGCAGCTCCGCCGGGAACACTGAAGCTTTCTTT.

The chain carries TRBV5-4 and TRBJ2-7; 7 positions agree with TRBD1. The CDR3 has 14 residues. Germline V lookup: CDR1 SGHNT, CDR2 YYREEE (reference sequence). Unmatched junction bases numbered 5, after V lost 4 bases and J lost 1 base. CDR3 bases: TGTGCCAGCAGCCCCCGGGACAGATCCTACGAGCAGTACTTC. Translated: CASSPRDRSYEQYF.

This chain links TRBV6-5 with TRBJ2-2; TRBD1 is a possible D gene (5 bases). This CDR3 comprises 15 residues. Between the trimmed V and J ends, which lost 4 bases and 3 bases, there was a span of 12 bases. Germline CDR1 MNHEY, CDR2 SVGAGI. CDR3 bases: TGTGCCAGCAGTTCTTCACTACAGGACACCGGGGAGCTGTTTTTT. It encodes CASSSSLQDTGELFF.

The rearrangement joins TRBV4-1 to TRBJ1-1; TRBD1 aligns across 8 bases. Germline CDR1 MGHRA, CDR2 YSYEKL. V shed 3 bases and J 5 bases; nucleotides not matched to a gene: 11. This CDR3 comprises 16 residues. CDR3 region: CASSQEADRGGTEAFF. CDR3 bases: TGCGCCAGCAGCCAGGAGGCCGACAGGGGAGGGACTGAAGCTTTCTTT.

The chain joins TRBV6-4 to TRBJ2-5; 13 nucleotides match TRBD2. J lost 2 bases, V lost 6 bases, and 6 bases had no gene match. The CDR3 runs to 16 residues. The V gene's germline CDR1 is MRHNA and CDR2 SNTAGT. The DNA for the CDR3 is TGTGCCAGCAGCCAAACGGGACTAGCGGGGCAAGAGACCCAGTACTTC. Encoded protein: CASSQTGLAGQETQYF.

Details on this clone: In the same sample, other DNA sequences code for this CDR3. The chain uses TRBV5-1 and TRBJ1-5; no definite D call. Germline loops: CDR1 SGHRS, CDR2 YFSETQ. This CDR3 contains 14 residues. Trimming left V 0 bases short and J 4 bases short, with 8 bases between. The CDR3 bases are TGCGCCAGCAGCTTGGAAGGCGGGAATCAGCCCCAGCATTTT. Protein: CASSLEGGNQPQHF.

The DNA of the CDR3 is TGTGCCAGCAGCCAAAGGGACAGCCAAGAGACCCAGTACTTC. Protein product: CASSQRDSQETQYF. This chain uses TRBV3-1 (or the pseudogene TRBV3-2) with TRBJ2-5; 7 bases line up with TRBD1. V shed 2 bases, J shed 1 base, and the junction held 1 base outside the gene matches. Germline lookup yields CDR1 LGHDT and CDR2 YNNKEL (reference sequence). The CDR3 loop spans 14 amino acids.

The chain has TRBV2 and TRBJ1-4; D is unresolved. Trimming cost V 8 bases and J 10 bases, with 26 bases left between them. The germline gives CDR1 SNHLY, CDR2 FYNNEI. The CDR3 totals 16 residues. The CDR3 sequence: CASCPGAAPRMVKLFF. The DNA of the CDR3 is TGTGCCAGCTGTCCGGGAGCAGCCCCGAGGATGGTAAAACTGTTTTTT.

The chain is built from TRBV12-2 and TRBJ2-1; the D call in the table, TRBD2, was not verified against the DNA. TRBV12-2 is classified as a pseudogene. The CDR3 length is 14 residues. The CDR3 reads CASRPGLAGNEQFF. For the CDR3, the DNA is TGTGCAAGTCGTCCGGGACTAGCGGGGAATGAGCAGTTCTTC.

The chain carries TRBV7-2 and TRBJ2-7, with 10 bases lining up with TRBD2. CDR3 size: 14 residues. The germline V gene has CDR1 SGHTA and CDR2 FQGNSA. Trimming removed 3 bases from V and 5 bases from J; junction bases left unmatched: 4. The DNA of the CDR3 is TGTGCCAGCAGCTTTGCCCTAGCGGGGGACGAGCAGTACTTC. This translates into CASSFALAGDEQYF.

This sequence joins TRBV19 and TRBJ1-4, with 7 nucleotides matching TRBD1. Germline V CDR1 and CDR2: LNHDA, SQIVND (reference sequence). The CDR3 contains 16 residues. V trimming: 9 bases; J trimming: 4 bases; junction bases outside the gene matches: 14. In DNA, the CDR3 is TGTGCCAGCTCCCTCCCGGGACAGCTTCGTAATGAAAAACTGTTTTTT. It yields the protein CASSLPGQLRNEKLFF.

The chain uses TRBV27 and TRBJ1-5; TRBD1 is a possible D gene (5 bases). V lost 2 bases and J lost 11, with 16 bases in between. Germline V lookup: CDR1 MNHEY, CDR2 SMNVEV (reference sequence). The CDR3 covers 14 residues. CDR3 in DNA: TGTGCCAGCAGTTTAACCGGGGGTTCTCGGACCCAGCATTTT. Translation: CASSLTGGSRTQHF.

The CDR3, as DNA: TGCGCCAGCAGCCAAGGTCCCGTTTCCTACGAGCAGTACTTC. Encoded protein: CASSQGPVSYEQYF. This sequence joins TRBV4-1 and TRBJ2-7; D is uncertain. Looked up from germline, CDR1 is MGHRA and CDR2 is YSYEKL. CDR3 length: 14 amino acids. V lost 1 base and J 1 base, leaving 8 bases between the germline ends.

This chain uses TRBV4-1 with TRBJ2-5; 7 bases match TRBD2. Losses at the gene ends were 5 bases for V and 2 bases for J; bases not matched to a gene: 14. Germline V gives CDR1 MGHRA, CDR2 YSYEKL. The CDR3 loop spans 17 amino acids. CDR3 sequence reads: CASSYASGGRKQETQYF. For the CDR3, the DNA is TGCGCCAGCAGCTATGCTAGCGGAGGCAGAAAACAAGAGACCCAGTACTTC.

DNA for the CDR3: TGTGCCAGCAGCCAAGATGTAGGAGGGGACCCTAACGGGAGCTACACCTTC. This translates into CASSQDVGGDPNGSYTF. The V call is TRBV4-2, the J call TRBJ1-2, with a weak D call TRBD1 (5 bases). CDR3 length equals 17 residues. The germline V gene encodes CDR1 LGHNA and CDR2 YNFKEQ. V was pared by 0 bases and J by 9 bases, with 23 bases between.

This clone was seen a single time. The V call is TRBV5-6, the J call TRBJ1-1; D uncertain. CDR1 is SGHDT and CDR2 is YYEEEE in the germline V gene. The CDR3 length is 12 residues. V was shortened by 0 bases and J by 2 bases, with 2 bases between the two germline ends. CDR3 DNA: TGTGCCAGCAGCTTGGTAAACACTGAAGCTTTCTTT. Translating it yields CASSLVNTEAFF.

V and J are TRBV9 and TRBJ2-1, with D possibly matching TRBD1 (5 bases). Germline lookup yields CDR1 SGDLS and CDR2 YYNGEE. V dropped 4 bases and J dropped 8 bases, with 19 bases sitting between them. The CDR3 runs 15 residues. The CDR3 protein is CASSIHVLGVDEQFF. The CDR3 bases are TGTGCCAGCAGCATACATGTCCTAGGGGTCGATGAGCAGTTCTTC.

This chain uses TRBV7-9 with TRBJ1-6; tentatively, D is TRBD1 (6 bases). The length of the CDR3 is 14 residues. Trimming took off 7 bases at V and 7 bases at J, with 14 bases between the two ends. CDR1 is SEHNR and CDR2 is FQNEAQ in the germline V gene (reference sequence). The chain's CDR3 is CASIQGSGNSPLHF. The CDR3 DNA reads as TGTGCCAGCATCCAGGGGTCAGGGAATTCACCCCTCCACTTT.

This clone was counted only a few times. The chain employs TRBV4-1 and TRBJ2-3; 11 nucleotides line up with TRBD2. The CDR3 has 17 residues. V dropped 4 bases and J dropped 5; count of bases not matched to a gene: 11. Germline assignment: CDR1 MGHRA and CDR2 YSYEKL. For the CDR3, the DNA is TGCGCCAGCAGCCGAGGAGGACTAGCGGGTTTGGGAGATACGCAGTATTTT. Protein sequence: CASSRGGLAGLGDTQYF.

The CDR3 sequence: CAWGTGGTEAFF. CDR3 nucleotide sequence: TGTGCCTGGGGTACAGGGGGCACTGAAGCTTTCTTT. The chain combines TRBV30 with TRBJ1-1; 8 bases agree with TRBD1. The CDR3 is 12 residues long. Germline CDR1 and CDR2: GTSNPN and SVGIG (reference sequence). The J segment lost 4 bases and the V segment lost 5 bases, leaving 3 bases of the junction unmatched.

The V and J genes are TRBV19 and TRBJ2-2, with 8 nucleotides matching TRBD1. J lost 6 bases, V lost 7 bases, and 10 bases had no gene match. CDR1 is LNHDA and CDR2 is SQIVND in the germline V gene (reference sequence). The CDR3 is 15 amino acids. The chain's CDR3 is CASKPTGQGAGELFF. Here the CDR3 DNA reads TGTGCCAGTAAACCCACTGGACAGGGTGCCGGGGAGCTGTTTTTT.

The chain employs TRBV6-5 and TRBJ2-5; 7 bases align to TRBD1. The junction had 11 bases not matched to a gene; V was cut back by 6 bases and J by 4 bases. The CDR3 consists of 15 residues. Germline V gives CDR1 MNHEY, CDR2 SVGAGI. The CDR3 nucleotides read TGTGCCAGCAGAACCGGGACAGCCGCGGGAGAGACCCAGTACTTC. It translates to CASRTGTAAGETQYF.

DNA for the CDR3: TGTGCCAGCAAACCGGGACAGGGGACCTATGGCTACACCTTC. This gives the protein CASKPGQGTYGYTF. The V call is TRBV6-5, the J call TRBJ1-2; 10 bases agree with TRBD1. CDR1 is MNHEY, CDR2 SVGAGI, per germline. Losses at the gene ends were 7 bases for V and 4 bases for J; bases not matched to a gene: 6. The CDR3 has 14 residues.

Only a few counts were recorded for this clone. One junction end does not reproduce the germline sequence, and a read error may be involved. The rearrangement joins TRBV5-6 to TRBJ1-5; 8 nucleotides line up with TRBD1. This CDR3 comprises 16 residues. Germline V CDR1 and CDR2: SGHDT, YYEEEE. The CDR3 region is CASSQRTGLSYQPQHF. Here the CDR3 DNA reads TGTGCCAGCAGCCAACGGACAGGGCTTAGCTATCAGCCCCAGCATTTT.